These 7 T cell receptor beta chains were all obtained from the same sample, sequenced in a study of CD8+ T cells in alopecia areata. Extracted RNA was reverse transcribed, and the resulting cDNA served as sequencing template. Clones were sequenced by immunoSEQ multiplex PCR, and TCRdb holds only the in-frame ones, with some missing. The table records under 150,000 clones, about 46% of them present only once. The sample was NKG2D-low CD8+ T cells sorted from blood. These receptors originate from a human donor with alopecia areata.

The chain carries TRBV28 and TRBJ2-7; D perhaps matches TRBD2 (6 bases). Germline V gene data show CDR1 as MDHEN and CDR2 as SYDVKM. V was pared by 6 bases and J by 0 bases, with 9 bases between. The CDR3 totals 13 residues. The CDR3 spells CASREGSSYEQYF. The CDR3 DNA sequence: TGTGCCAGCAGGGAGGGGAGCTCCTACGAGCAGTACTTC.

This chain connects TRBV9 to TRBJ1-2; D is unresolved. V shed 0 bases and J shed 4 bases, with 10 bases lying between them. Germline V CDR1 and CDR2: SGDLS, YYNGEE. CDR3 size: 14 residues. This chain's CDR3 is CASSVGWGAYGYTF. The CDR3 coding sequence is TGTGCCAGCAGCGTAGGTTGGGGAGCCTATGGCTACACCTTC.

The rearrangement links TRBV28 to TRBJ2-1, with 7 positions matching TRBD2. The germline CDR1 and CDR2 sequences are MDHEN and SYDVKM. The CDR3 runs to 13 residues. The V segment lost 11 bases and the J segment 7 bases; nucleotides outside the gene matches: 11. The CDR3 region has the DNA TGTGCCGGGTCAACGGCGGGAGCTAATGAGCAGTTCTTC. It codes for CAGSTAGANEQFF.

This chain joins TRBV7-9 and TRBJ1-2, with 7 bases identical to TRBD1. The CDR3 has 12 residues. Germline lookup yields CDR1 SEHNR and CDR2 FQNEAQ (reference sequence). V lost 6 bases and J lost 7; bases outside the gene matches: 5. The CDR3 nucleotides are TGTGCCAGCAGTTCAGGGACAGCTGGCTACACCTTC. It yields the protein CASSSGTAGYTF.

This clone was seen more than once but under ten times. The chain is built from TRBV29-1 and TRBJ2-7, with D possibly TRBD1 on 6 matching bases. Germline V CDR1 and CDR2: SQVTM, ANQGSEA. V was clipped by 7 bases and J by 2 bases, with 18 bases between them. The CDR3 runs to 14 residues. CDR3 nucleotide sequence: TGCAGCGCCATGGGGGACACAGCGCCCTACGAGCAGTACTTC. It is translated as CSAMGDTAPYEQYF.

The chain uses TRBV29-1 and TRBJ2-3; D gene unclear. V shed 7 bases and J shed 4 bases, with 9 bases lying between them. The CDR3 has 11 amino acids. Germline CDR1 reads SQVTM; CDR2 reads ANQGSEA. CDR3 loop: CSGLEPDTQYF. CDR3 sequence (DNA): TGCAGCGGGTTAGAACCAGATACGCAGTATTTT.

This sequence joins TRBV29-1 and TRBJ2-2; D unresolved. V was cut by 4 bases and J by 4 bases, with 13 bases left in between. Germline V gene sequence: CDR1 SQVTM, CDR2 ANQGSEA. This CDR3 is built from 14 residues. DNA of the CDR3: TGCAGCGTTGGACCCCCCGAAGCCACCGGGGAGCTGTTTTTT. Its protein is CSVGPPEATGELFF.